This T cell receptor (beta chain) was captured by sequencing in a study of cytotoxic CD8 clonotypes in ibrutinib-treated CLL. As for the study in general: Once patients had received a median around 12 months of treatment, range 6 to 36, response samples were obtained.

Investigators sought sequencing depths of between 1 in 200,000 and 1 in 1 million T cells. Sequencing used immunoSEQ multiplex PCR; TCRdb keeps in-frame clones, though not all of them. Among 110,000 to 150,000 clones listed, 70% to 80% were seen once. As regards this clone: Its target is unknown.

Findings of the study overall: Ibrutinib response saw clonality rise, and progression saw it return toward baseline.

Germline V gene lookup returns CDR1 SEHNR and CDR2 FQNEAQ (reference sequence). CDR3 length: 15 amino acids. The junction had 6 bases not matched to a gene; V was cut back by 5 bases and J by 6 bases. The chain couples TRBV7-9 to TRBJ1-5; 11 bases are a match to TRBD1. Here the sequenced sample was PBMCs, taken after 24 months of ibrutinib treatment. The receptor comes from a human donor with chronic lymphocytic leukemia. This CDR3 is CASSPGQGAGQPQHF. CDR3 coding DNA: TGTGCCAGCAGCCCCGGACAGGGGGCAGGTCAGCCCCAGCATTTT.